This T cell receptor beta chain originates from a study of shared T cell receptors in the human thymus. Looked up from germline, CDR1 is MNHEY and CDR2 is SMNVEV (reference sequence). Unmatched junction bases numbered 9, after V lost 2 bases and J lost 2 bases. The CDR3 spans 17 residues. Repertoires were generated with immunoSEQ multiplex PCR, while TCRdb's copy carries only in-frame clones and drops some. The repertoire holds about 380,000 clones, with more than 85% as singletons. The receptor was isolated from a human donor. This chain links TRBV27 with TRBJ2-1, with TRBD2 matching 7 bases. Material: thymocytes. Here the CDR3 DNA reads TGTGCCAGCAGTTTACACCCCACTAGCGAGCCCTACAATGAGCAGTTCTTC. Encoded protein: CASSLHPTSEPYNEQFF.